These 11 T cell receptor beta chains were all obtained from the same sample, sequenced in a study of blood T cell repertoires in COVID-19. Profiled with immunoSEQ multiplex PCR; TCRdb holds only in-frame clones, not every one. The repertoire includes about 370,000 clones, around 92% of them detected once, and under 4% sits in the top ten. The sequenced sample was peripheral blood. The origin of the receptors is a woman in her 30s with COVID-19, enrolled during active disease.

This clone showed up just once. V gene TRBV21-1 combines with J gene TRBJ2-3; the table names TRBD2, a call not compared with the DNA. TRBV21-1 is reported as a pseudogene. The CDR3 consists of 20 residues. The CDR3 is CASSKEEGTSGSASTDTQYF. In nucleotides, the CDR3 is TGTGCCAGCAGCAAAGAGGAAGGGACTAGCGGGAGTGCTAGCACAGATACGCAGTATTTT.

CDR3 amino acids: CASGSRSGDNEQFF. CDR3 DNA sequence: TGCGCCAGCGGATCTCGGTCGGGGGACAATGAGCAGTTCTTC. The chain recombines TRBV5-1 with TRBJ2-1; possibly TRBD2 for D (6 bases). Trimming cost V 7 bases and J 5 bases, with 16 bases left between them. The CDR3 has 14 amino acids. CDR1 is SGHRS and CDR2 is YFSETQ in the germline V gene.

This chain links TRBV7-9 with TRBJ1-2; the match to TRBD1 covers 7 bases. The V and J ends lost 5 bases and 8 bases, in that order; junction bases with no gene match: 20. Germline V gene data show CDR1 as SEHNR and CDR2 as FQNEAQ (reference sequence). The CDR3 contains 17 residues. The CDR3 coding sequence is TGTGCCAGCAGCCATATCACAACCGGGACAGTCGCGGGCGGCTACACCTTC. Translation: CASSHITTGTVAGGYTF.

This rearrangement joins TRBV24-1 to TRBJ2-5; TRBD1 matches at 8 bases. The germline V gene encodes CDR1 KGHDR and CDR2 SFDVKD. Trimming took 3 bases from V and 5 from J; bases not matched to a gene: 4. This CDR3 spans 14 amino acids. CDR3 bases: TGTGCCACCAGTGATCGCGGACAGGGCGAGACCCAGTACTTC. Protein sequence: CATSDRGQGETQYF.

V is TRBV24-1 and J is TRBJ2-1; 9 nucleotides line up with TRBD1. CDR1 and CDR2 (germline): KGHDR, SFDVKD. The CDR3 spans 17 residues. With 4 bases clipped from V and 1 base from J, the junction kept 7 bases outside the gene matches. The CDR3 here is CATSDPGQGRSYNEQFF. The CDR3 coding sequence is TGTGCCACCAGTGACCCCGGACAGGGGAGGTCCTACAATGAGCAGTTCTTC.

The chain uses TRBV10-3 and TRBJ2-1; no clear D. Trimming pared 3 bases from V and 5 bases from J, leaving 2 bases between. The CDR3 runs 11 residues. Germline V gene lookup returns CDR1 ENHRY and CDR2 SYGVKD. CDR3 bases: TGTGCCATCAGTGACGACAATGAGCAGTTCTTC. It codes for CAISDDNEQFF.

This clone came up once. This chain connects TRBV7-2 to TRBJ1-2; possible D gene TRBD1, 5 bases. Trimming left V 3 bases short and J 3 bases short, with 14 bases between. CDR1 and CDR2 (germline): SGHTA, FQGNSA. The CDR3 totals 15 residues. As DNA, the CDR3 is TGTGCCAGCAGCTTGTCTTCAGGGAAGTACTATGGCTACACCTTC. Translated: CASSLSSGKYYGYTF.

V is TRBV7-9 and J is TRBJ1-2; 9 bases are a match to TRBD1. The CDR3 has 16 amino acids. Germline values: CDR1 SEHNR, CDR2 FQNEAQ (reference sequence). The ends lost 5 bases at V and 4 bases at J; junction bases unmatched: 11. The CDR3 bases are TGTGCCAGCAGCGCCAGCGCGACAGGGGGAAGCTATGGCTACACCTTC. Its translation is CASSASATGGSYGYTF.

The CDR3 loop is CASSPEGWGSYEQYF. The CDR3 DNA follows: TGTGCCAGCAGCCCCGAGGGATGGGGCTCCTACGAGCAGTACTTC. The gene calls are TRBV6-5 and TRBJ2-7; D perhaps matches TRBD2 (5 bases). Germline loops: CDR1 MNHEY, CDR2 SVGAGI. This CDR3 contains 15 residues. Trimming took 6 bases from V and 0 from J, leaving 15 bases between them.

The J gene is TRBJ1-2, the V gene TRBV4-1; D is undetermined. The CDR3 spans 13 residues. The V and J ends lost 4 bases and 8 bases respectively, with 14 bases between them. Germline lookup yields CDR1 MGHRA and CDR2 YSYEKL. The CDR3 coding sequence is TGCGCCAGCAGCCTCGAGGGCTGGGGAGGCTACACCTTC. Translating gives CASSLEGWGGYTF.

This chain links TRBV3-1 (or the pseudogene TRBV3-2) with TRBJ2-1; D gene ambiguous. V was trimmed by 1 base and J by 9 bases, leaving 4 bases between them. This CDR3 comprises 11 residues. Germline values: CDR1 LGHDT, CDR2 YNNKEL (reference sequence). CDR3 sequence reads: CASSQGSEQFF. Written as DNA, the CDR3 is TGTGCCAGCAGCCAAGGGAGTGAGCAGTTCTTC.